What follows is one T cell receptor beta chain and its context. Original handling: Amplification of reference gene primers was used by the study to estimate nucleated cell counts. This table comes from immunoSEQ multiplex PCR, and its TCRdb copy is limited to in-frame clones, with some not included. D and trimming were read from the DNA, whereas the V and J calls and clone size are those reported in that table. The sample contains tens of thousands of clones, 80% to 95% of which appear only once. This entry comes from a study of blood T cell repertoires in COVID-19. Study overall: Some COVID-19 samples were acute and others convalescent; all came from the United States, Italy and Spain. PBMCs, B-cell-depleted T cells, or T cells were the source of the cDNA or gDNA that made up the material.

This CDR3 has 13 residues. Germline loops: CDR1 MDHEN, CDR2 SYDVKM. The germline V and J ends were trimmed by 1 base and 6 bases, with 7 bases remaining between them. This rearrangement joins TRBV28 to TRBJ2-4; possibly TRBD2 for D (5 bases). Sequenced input: peripheral blood. This TCR derives from a woman in her sixties or seventies with active COVID-19. The CDR3 loop reads CASSLLRGNIQYF. The CDR3 region has the DNA TGTGCCAGCAGTTTATTACGGGGAAACATTCAGTACTTC.